The 9 T cell receptor beta chains listed next were all sequenced from one sample in a study of control samples from healthy donors and cancer patients. Using immunoSEQ multiplex PCR, the repertoire was profiled, and TCRdb retains in-frame clones only, with some absent. The sample consists of about 160,000 clones, about 90% of them appearing once. Sequences were obtained from blood. These receptors were taken from a woman aged 25-40 years in good health.

Comment on this clone: Other nucleotide sequences in the sample specify the same CDR3. This chain's CDR3 is CASSPVGYYSYEQYF. In nucleotides, the CDR3 is TGTGCCAGCTCACCAGTGGGCTACTACTCCTACGAGCAGTACTTC. The rearrangement joins TRBV18 to TRBJ2-7; D remains unclear. CDR1 and CDR2 (germline): KGHSH, LQKENI. There are 15 residues in the CDR3. The germline V and J ends were trimmed by 2 bases and 0 bases, with 11 bases remaining between them.

V is TRBV5-4 and J is TRBJ2-3, with 14 bases matching TRBD2. Trimming cost V 4 bases and J 4 bases; bases outside gene matches: 5. Germline CDR1 reads SGHNT; CDR2 reads YYREEE (reference sequence). CDR3 length equals 16 residues. The CDR3 is CASSTGTSGSADTQYF. The CDR3 DNA sequence: TGTGCCAGCAGCACCGGGACTAGCGGGAGCGCAGATACGCAGTATTTT.

The chain carries TRBV4-2 and TRBJ1-3, with 7 positions matching TRBD1. The CDR3 covers 17 residues. Trimming cost V 3 bases and J 4 bases; bases outside gene matches: 12. Germline values: CDR1 LGHNA, CDR2 YNFKEQ. CDR3 in amino acids: CASSQDATGASGNTIYF. DNA for the CDR3: TGTGCCAGCAGCCAGGATGCAACAGGGGCGTCAGGAAACACCATATATTTT.

This clone occurred once. The genes are TRBV5-8 and TRBJ2-7; D is undetermined. CDR3 length: 13 residues. CDR1 is SGHTS and CDR2 is YDEGEE in the germline V gene. V was shortened by 5 bases and J by 7 bases, with 16 bases between the two germline ends. The CDR3 DNA reads TGTGCCAGCAGGCCCCTTTTAGAATCAGAGCAGTACTTC. Its translation is CASRPLLESEQYF. The whole variable domain, remainder taken from reference TRBV5-8 and TRBJ2-7, is EAGVTQSPTHLIKTRGQQATLRCSPISGHTSVYWYQQALGLGLQFLLWYDEGEERNRGNFPPRFSGRQFPNYSSELNVNALELEDSALYLCASRPLLESEQYFGPGTRLTVT.

The V and J genes are TRBV9 and TRBJ2-1; D ambiguous. The germline V gene encodes CDR1 SGDLS and CDR2 YYNGEE. The CDR3 consists of 13 residues. V was trimmed by 0 bases and J by 6 bases, leaving 7 bases between them. The CDR3: CASSVASGNEQFF. For the CDR3, the DNA is TGTGCCAGCAGCGTAGCTTCGGGCAATGAGCAGTTCTTC.

This chain connects TRBV18 to TRBJ1-5; TRBD1 is a possible D gene (5 bases). CDR1 and CDR2 from the germline V gene are KGHSH and LQKENI. This CDR3 has 13 amino acids. V was cut by 5 bases and J by 6 bases, with 11 bases left in between. The CDR3, as DNA: TGTGCCAGCTCAGGGGGACGAGGTCAGCCCCAGCATTTT. Translation gives CASSGGRGQPQHF.

This clone occurred a few times. The chain recombines TRBV4-2 with TRBJ1-1, with D perhaps TRBD1 (5 bases). V was clipped by 2 bases and J by 3 bases, with 10 bases between them. Germline V gene data show CDR1 as LGHNA and CDR2 as YNFKEQ. The CDR3 spans 14 residues. The CDR3 nucleotides read TGTGCCAGCAGCCAATTCCAGGGCGACACTGAAGCTTTCTTT. This translates into CASSQFQGDTEAFF.

The rearrangement uses TRBV28 and TRBJ2-7, with unresolved D. Germline loops: CDR1 MDHEN, CDR2 SYDVKM. Trimming pared 5 bases from V and 3 bases from J, leaving 5 bases between. The CDR3 is made up of 11 amino acids. The CDR3 protein is CASSRSYEQYF. Written as DNA, the CDR3 is TGTGCCAGCAGTAGAAGCTACGAGCAGTACTTC.

The CDR3 protein is CASSPLTNQPQHF. CDR3 in DNA: TGTGCCAGCAGCCCCCTAACCAATCAGCCCCAGCATTTT. The chain couples TRBV6-2 or TRBV6-3 to TRBJ1-5; no clear D. Germline CDR1 is MNHEY and CDR2 is SVGEGT. V dropped 6 bases and J dropped 3 bases, with 9 bases sitting between them. The CDR3 runs 13 residues.